The 21 T cell receptor beta chains given below trace back to one sample, sequenced in a study of blood T cell repertoires in COVID-19. Method: immunoSEQ multiplex PCR; TCRdb's copy keeps in-frame clones and lacks some. The sample records more than 250,000 clones, around nine tenths being singletons. The specimen sequenced was PBMCs or T cells enriched from blood (not recorded which). The receptors come from a woman under 30 who had recovered from COVID-19.

The chain employs TRBV10-3 and TRBJ1-4; tentative D call: TRBD1 (6 bases). This CDR3 comprises 15 residues. Germline-derived CDR1 and CDR2 are ENHRY and SYGVKD. Trimming cost V 8 bases and J 6 bases, with 19 bases left between them. CDR3 nucleotide sequence: TGTGCCATCGCGAGCGGCAGCGGGGGCGATGAAAAACTGTTTTTT. It is translated as CAIASGSGGDEKLFF.

This rearrangement joins TRBV10-3 to TRBJ2-7, with TRBD2 identical over 10 bases. This CDR3 is built from 15 residues. Per germline, CDR1 ENHRY and CDR2 SYGVKD. J was trimmed by 2 bases and V by 6 bases; bases with no gene match: 7. For the CDR3, the DNA is TGTGCCATCAGACAGGGACTAGCGTCGCCCTACGAGCAGTACTTC. Encoded protein: CAIRQGLASPYEQYF.

This chain links TRBV27 with TRBJ2-2; maybe TRBD1 (5 bases). The V end lost 0 bases, the J end lost 6 bases, and 11 bases lay between the germline ends. CDR1 MNHEY and CDR2 SMNVEV come from the germline V gene (reference sequence). The CDR3 extends over 15 amino acids. Written as DNA, the CDR3 is TGTGCCAGCAGTTTATCGTCAGGGTACCCCGGGGAGCTGTTTTTT. The encoded protein is CASSLSSGYPGELFF.

This chain links TRBV7-6 with TRBJ1-1; 11 bases are a match to TRBD1. The trim removed 2 bases at V and 6 bases at J, leaving 8 bases unmatched. Germline V lookup: CDR1 SGHVS, CDR2 FNYEAQ. There are 16 residues in the CDR3. The DNA of the CDR3 is TGTGCCAGCAGCTTACAACCGGGACAGGGGGGAGCTGAAGCTTTCTTT. Protein product: CASSLQPGQGGAEAFF.

V is TRBV7-6 and J is TRBJ2-1; 8 bases fit TRBD1. This CDR3 contains 12 residues. Germline lookup yields CDR1 SGHVS and CDR2 FNYEAQ. The junction had 3 bases not matched to a gene; V was cut back by 2 bases and J by 12 bases. The CDR3 is CASSLRGTGQFF. The CDR3 DNA is TGTGCCAGCAGCTTAAGGGGGACAGGGCAGTTCTTC.

This chain links TRBV5-6 with TRBJ2-3; 14 nucleotides align to TRBD2. With V trimmed by 4 bases and J by 1 base, 8 bases remained unmatched. The CDR3 runs to 18 residues. CDR1 is SGHDT, CDR2 YYEEEE, per germline. CDR3 DNA sequence: TGTGCCAGCAGCCTCGGGACTAGCGGGGGTGGTCGCACAGATACGCAGTATTTT. Amino acids: CASSLGTSGGGRTDTQYF.

In this sample, this clone turned up once. This rearrangement joins TRBV10-2 to TRBJ2-1; D gene ambiguous. V was clipped by 3 bases and J by 0 bases, with 9 bases between them. The CDR3 covers 15 residues. Germline V gene lookup returns CDR1 WSHSY and CDR2 SAAADI. For the CDR3, the DNA is TGCGCCAGCAGTGATGACTCTCCCTCCTACAATGAGCAGTTCTTC. This translates into CASSDDSPSYNEQFF.

This sequence joins TRBV18 and TRBJ2-3, with 7 positions matching TRBD2. V lost 0 bases to trimming and J lost 2 bases; unmatched junction nucleotides: 2. Germline CDR1 reads KGHSH; CDR2 reads LQKENI. This CDR3 comprises 15 residues. The CDR3 protein is CASSPPAGPTDTQYF. The CDR3 DNA reads as TGTGCCAGCTCACCACCAGCGGGGCCCACAGATACGCAGTATTTT.

This clone was recorded once. This sequence joins TRBV28 and TRBJ2-3; 7 bases are a match to TRBD2. CDR3 length equals 15 residues. J gave up 4 bases and V 1 base, and 5 bases lay outside the gene matches. Germline CDR1 MDHEN, CDR2 SYDVKM. The CDR3 loop is CASSLSGGMPDTQYF. The CDR3 nucleotides are TGTGCCAGCAGTTTATCGGGGGGAATGCCAGATACGCAGTATTTT.

The chain uses TRBV19 and TRBJ1-1; D perhaps matches TRBD1 (6 bases). V was clipped by 5 bases and J by 4 bases, with 17 bases between them. The length of the CDR3 is 15 residues. Germline V gene sequence: CDR1 LNHDA, CDR2 SQIVND (reference sequence). The CDR3 DNA follows: TGTGCCAGTAGTCCTAATCACAGGGCTAGCACTGAAGCTTTCTTT. This gives the protein CASSPNHRASTEAFF.

This rearrangement joins TRBV6-5 to TRBJ1-4, with D unclear. CDR1 MNHEY and CDR2 SVGAGI come from the germline V gene. The CDR3 length is 13 residues. Trimming removed 6 bases at V and 4 bases at J, with 9 bases between. This CDR3 is CASSQDLNEKLFF. The CDR3 nucleotides read TGTGCCAGCAGCCAGGATCTTAATGAAAAACTGTTTTTT.

The V gene is TRBV3-1 (or the pseudogene TRBV3-2), the J gene TRBJ2-1, with 7 bases aligning to TRBD1. J was trimmed by 4 bases and V by 0 bases; bases with no gene match: 3. This CDR3 contains 15 residues. CDR1 is LGHDT and CDR2 is YNNKEL in the germline V gene (reference sequence). DNA of the CDR3: TGTGCCAGCAGCCAAGAGACAGGGACGTACAATGAGCAGTTCTTC. Protein product: CASSQETGTYNEQFF.

The chain combines TRBV30 with TRBJ2-7, with unresolved D. Trimming pared 4 bases from V and 2 bases from J, leaving 15 bases between. Germline V CDR1 and CDR2: GTSNPN, SVGIG (reference sequence). The CDR3 spans 14 residues. This chain's CDR3 is CAWTLRTVPYEQYF. DNA for the CDR3: TGTGCCTGGACACTACGAACGGTACCCTACGAGCAGTACTTC.

This chain connects TRBV28 to TRBJ2-7, with 8 bases identical to TRBD2. Germline V gene lookup returns CDR1 MDHEN and CDR2 SYDVKM. V lost 5 bases and J lost 4; bases outside the gene matches: 7. The CDR3 loop spans 14 amino acids. The CDR3 sequence is CASSLSGMEYEQYF. The CDR3 DNA sequence: TGTGCCAGCAGTCTTAGCGGGATGGAGTACGAGCAGTACTTC. The variable domain in full, completed from reference TRBV28 and TRBJ2-7, reads DVKVTQSSRYLVKRTGEKVFLECVQDMDHENMFWYRQDPGLGLRLIYFSYDVKMKEKGDIPEGYSVSREKKERFSLILESASTNQTSMYLCASSLSGMEYEQYFGPGTRLTVT.

The rearrangement links TRBV28 to TRBJ2-5; 10 bases align to TRBD1. Germline CDR1 is MDHEN and CDR2 is SYDVKM. The CDR3 is 14 residues long. V lost 3 bases and J lost 5; bases outside the gene matches: 3. CDR3 sequence (DNA): TGTGCCAGCAGTTTCGACAGGGGGCGTGAGACCCAGTACTTC. It encodes CASSFDRGRETQYF.

The chain links TRBV6-1 to TRBJ2-7, with 7 bases that match TRBD1. V lost 4 bases, J lost 2 bases, and 11 bases stayed unmatched. Germline values: CDR1 MNHNS, CDR2 SASEGT. This CDR3 has 16 amino acids. The CDR3 here is CASSVGQTGSPYEQYF. Written as DNA, the CDR3 is TGTGCCAGCAGTGTGGGCCAGACAGGGAGTCCCTACGAGCAGTACTTC.

V is TRBV27 and J is TRBJ2-1, with TRBD2 matching over 10 bases. The CDR3 is 17 residues long. Per germline, CDR1 MNHEY and CDR2 SMNVEV (reference sequence). The ends lost 0 bases at V and 7 bases at J; junction bases unmatched: 9. In DNA, the CDR3 is TGTGCCAGCAGTTTATCGGGTTCTAGCGGGGGATGGAATGAGCAGTTCTTC. It is translated as CASSLSGSSGGWNEQFF.

The rearrangement joins TRBV7-9 to TRBJ1-4; TRBD1 might be the D (5 bases). V lost 0 bases to trimming and J lost 6 bases, with 11 bases between them. This CDR3 contains 15 residues. Germline V lookup: CDR1 SEHNR, CDR2 FQNEAQ (reference sequence). Here the CDR3 reads CASSLAGTVDEKLFF. The CDR3 nucleotides are TGTGCCAGCAGCTTAGCGGGGACTGTCGATGAAAAACTGTTTTTT.

The chain recombines TRBV4-1 with TRBJ1-5, with 7 bases aligning to TRBD1. Trimming removed 0 bases from V and 6 bases from J; junction bases left unmatched: 8. The V gene's germline CDR1 is MGHRA and CDR2 YSYEKL. The length of the CDR3 is 16 residues. Written as DNA, the CDR3 is TGCGCCAGCAGCCAAGACACGGTTACAGGGGTTCAGCCCCAGCATTTT. Amino acid sequence: CASSQDTVTGVQPQHF.

This chain links TRBV7-2 with TRBJ2-7; 10 positions agree with TRBD2. Trimming cost V 5 bases and J 3 bases; bases outside gene matches: 10. The V gene's germline CDR1 is SGHTA and CDR2 FQGNSA. The CDR3 covers 16 residues. The CDR3 spells CASSPSGGQVVYEQYF. DNA of the CDR3: TGTGCCAGCAGCCCTAGCGGGGGACAGGTGGTCTACGAGCAGTACTTC. Together with reference TRBV7-2 and TRBJ2-7, the CDR3 gives the full variable domain: GAGVSQSPSNKVTEKGKDVELRCDPISGHTALYWYRQSLGQGLEFLIYFQGNSAPDKSGLPSDRFSAERTGGSVSTLTIQRTQQEDSAVYLCASSPSGGQVVYEQYFGPGTRLTVT.

V usage is TRBV6-5 and J usage is TRBJ2-1; the match to TRBD2 covers 7 bases. The CDR3 is made up of 14 amino acids. With 5 bases clipped from V and 6 bases from J, the junction kept 7 bases outside the gene matches. Germline V lookup: CDR1 MNHEY, CDR2 SVGAGI. Written as DNA, the CDR3 is TGTGCCAGCAGTACCCGGGACTACCGCAATGAGCAGTTCTTC. Amino acid sequence: CASSTRDYRNEQFF.